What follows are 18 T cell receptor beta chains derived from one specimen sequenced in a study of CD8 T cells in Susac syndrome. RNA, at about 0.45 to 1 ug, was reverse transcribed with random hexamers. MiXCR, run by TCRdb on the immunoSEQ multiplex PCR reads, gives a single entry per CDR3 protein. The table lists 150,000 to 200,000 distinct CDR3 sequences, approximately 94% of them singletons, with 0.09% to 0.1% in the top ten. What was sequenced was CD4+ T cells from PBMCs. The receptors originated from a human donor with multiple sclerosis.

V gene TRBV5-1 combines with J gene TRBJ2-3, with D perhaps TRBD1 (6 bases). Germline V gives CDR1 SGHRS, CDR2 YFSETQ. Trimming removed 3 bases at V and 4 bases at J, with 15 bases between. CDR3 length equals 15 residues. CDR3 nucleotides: TGCGCCAGCAGCTCAGCCGGACAGTCCTCAGATACGCAGTATTTT. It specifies CASSSAGQSSDTQYF.

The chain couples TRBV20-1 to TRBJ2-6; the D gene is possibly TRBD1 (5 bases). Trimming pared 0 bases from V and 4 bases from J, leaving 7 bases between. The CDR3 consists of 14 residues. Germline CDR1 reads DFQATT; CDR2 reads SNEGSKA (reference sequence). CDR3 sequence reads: CSARDRTGANVLTF. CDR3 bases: TGCAGTGCTAGAGATCGGACAGGGGCCAACGTCCTGACTTTC.

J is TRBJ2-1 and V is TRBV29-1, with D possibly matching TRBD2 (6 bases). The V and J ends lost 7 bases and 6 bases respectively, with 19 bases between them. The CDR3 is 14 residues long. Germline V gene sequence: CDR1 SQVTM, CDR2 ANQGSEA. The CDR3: CSALRDPAGNEQFF. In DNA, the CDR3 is TGCAGCGCCTTGCGGGACCCCGCGGGCAATGAGCAGTTCTTC.

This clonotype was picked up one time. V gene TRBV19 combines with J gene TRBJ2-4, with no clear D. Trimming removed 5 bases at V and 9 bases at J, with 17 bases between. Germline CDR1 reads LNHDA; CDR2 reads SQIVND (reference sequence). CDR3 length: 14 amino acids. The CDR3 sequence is CASSPTGQLGIQYF. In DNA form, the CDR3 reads TGTGCCAGTAGTCCCACCGGGCAGTTGGGCATTCAGTACTTC. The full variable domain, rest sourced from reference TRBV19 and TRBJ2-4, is DGGITQSPKYLFRKEGQNVTLSCEQNLNHDAMYWYRQDPGQGLRLIYYSQIVNDFQKGDIAEGYSVSREKKESFPLTVTSAQKNPTAFYLCASSPTGQLGIQYFGAGTRLSVL.

The DNA for the CDR3 is TGCGGTGGACAGGGATACAACTATGGCTACACCTTC. Amino acids: CGGQGYNYGYTF. V is TRBV20-1 and J is TRBJ1-2; 8 positions agree with TRBD1. The germline V gene has CDR1 DFQATT and CDR2 SNEGSKA (reference sequence). The CDR3 totals 12 residues.

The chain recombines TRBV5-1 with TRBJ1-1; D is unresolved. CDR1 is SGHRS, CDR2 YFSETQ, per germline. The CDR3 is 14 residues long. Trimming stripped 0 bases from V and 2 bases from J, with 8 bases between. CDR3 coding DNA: TGCGCCAGCAGCTTGGCCAGCTCTAACACTGAAGCTTTCTTT. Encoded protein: CASSLASSNTEAFF.

CDR3 nucleotides: TGCAGCGCCGTACAGGGGGAGAACACTGAAGCTTTCTTT. It codes for CSAVQGENTEAFF. The rearrangement links TRBV29-1 to TRBJ1-1; 8 nucleotides match TRBD1. The CDR3 consists of 13 residues. V dropped 7 bases and J dropped 1; count of bases not matched to a gene: 5. Germline V gives CDR1 SQVTM, CDR2 ANQGSEA.

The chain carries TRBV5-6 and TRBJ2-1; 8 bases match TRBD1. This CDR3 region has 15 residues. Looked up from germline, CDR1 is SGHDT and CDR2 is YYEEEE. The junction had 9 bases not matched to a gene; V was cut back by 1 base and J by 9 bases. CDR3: CASSLFTGGYGEQFF. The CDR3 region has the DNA TGTGCCAGCAGCTTGTTTACAGGGGGGTATGGTGAGCAGTTCTTC.

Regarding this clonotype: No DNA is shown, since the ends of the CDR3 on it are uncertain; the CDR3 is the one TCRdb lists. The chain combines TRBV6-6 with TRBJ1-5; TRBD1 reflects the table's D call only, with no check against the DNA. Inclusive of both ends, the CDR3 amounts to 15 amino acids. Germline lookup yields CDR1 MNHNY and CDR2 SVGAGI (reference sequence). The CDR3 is CASAAPGQGALRQHF.

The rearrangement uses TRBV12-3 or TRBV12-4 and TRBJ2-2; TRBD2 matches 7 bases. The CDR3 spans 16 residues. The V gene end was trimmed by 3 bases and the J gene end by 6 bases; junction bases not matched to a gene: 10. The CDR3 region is CASSFQAGSFAGELFF. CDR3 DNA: TGTGCCAGCAGTTTTCAAGCGGGAAGTTTCGCCGGGGAGCTGTTTTTT.

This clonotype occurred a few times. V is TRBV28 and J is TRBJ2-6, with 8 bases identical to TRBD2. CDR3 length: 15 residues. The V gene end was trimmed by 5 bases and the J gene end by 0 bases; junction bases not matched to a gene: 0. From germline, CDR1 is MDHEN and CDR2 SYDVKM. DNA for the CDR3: TGTGCCAGCAGTCTAGCGGGCTCTGGGGCCAACGTCCTGACTTTC. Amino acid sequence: CASSLAGSGANVLTF.

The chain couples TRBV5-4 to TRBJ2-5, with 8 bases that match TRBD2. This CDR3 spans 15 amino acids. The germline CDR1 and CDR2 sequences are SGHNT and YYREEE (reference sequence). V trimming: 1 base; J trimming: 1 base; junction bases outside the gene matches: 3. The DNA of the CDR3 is TGTGCCAGCAGCTTGAGCGGGAGCCCCCAAGAGACCCAGTACTTC. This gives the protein CASSLSGSPQETQYF.

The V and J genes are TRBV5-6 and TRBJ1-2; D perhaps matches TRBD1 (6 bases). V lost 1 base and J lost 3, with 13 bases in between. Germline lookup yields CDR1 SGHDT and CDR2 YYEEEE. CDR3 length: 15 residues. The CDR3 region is CASSLLFAGDYGYTF. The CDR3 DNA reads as TGTGCCAGCAGCTTGCTTTTCGCAGGGGACTATGGCTACACCTTC.

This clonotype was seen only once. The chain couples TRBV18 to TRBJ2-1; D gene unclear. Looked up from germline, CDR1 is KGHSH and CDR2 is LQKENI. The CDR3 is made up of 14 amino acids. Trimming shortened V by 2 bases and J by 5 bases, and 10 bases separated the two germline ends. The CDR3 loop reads CASSPNTVNNEQFF. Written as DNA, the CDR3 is TGTGCCAGCTCACCAAACACGGTGAACAATGAGCAGTTCTTC.

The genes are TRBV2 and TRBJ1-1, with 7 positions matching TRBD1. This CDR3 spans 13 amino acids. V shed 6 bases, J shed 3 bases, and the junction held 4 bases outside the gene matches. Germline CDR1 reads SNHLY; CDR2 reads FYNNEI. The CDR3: CASRLDRHTEAFF. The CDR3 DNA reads TGTGCCAGCAGATTGGACAGGCACACTGAAGCTTTCTTT.

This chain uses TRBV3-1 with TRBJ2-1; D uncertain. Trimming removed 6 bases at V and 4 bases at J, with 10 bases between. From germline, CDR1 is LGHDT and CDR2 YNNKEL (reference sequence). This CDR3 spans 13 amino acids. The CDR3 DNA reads TGTGCCAGCAGTCAATACGGGTACAATGAGCAGTTCTTC. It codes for CASSQYGYNEQFF.

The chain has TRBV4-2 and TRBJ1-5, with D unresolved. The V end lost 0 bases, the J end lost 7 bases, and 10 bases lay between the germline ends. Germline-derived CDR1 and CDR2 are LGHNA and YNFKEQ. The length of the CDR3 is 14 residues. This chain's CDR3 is CASSQDLRGQPQHF. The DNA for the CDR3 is TGTGCCAGCAGCCAAGACCTACGAGGACAGCCCCAGCATTTT.

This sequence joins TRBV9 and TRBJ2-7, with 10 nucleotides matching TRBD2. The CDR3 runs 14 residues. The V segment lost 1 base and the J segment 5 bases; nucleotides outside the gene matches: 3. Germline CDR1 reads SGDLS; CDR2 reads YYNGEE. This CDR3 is CASSVTLAGDEQYF. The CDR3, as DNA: TGTGCCAGCAGCGTAACCCTAGCGGGAGACGAGCAGTACTTC.